One and the same sample provided the 27 T cell receptor beta chains below, sequenced in a study of blood T cell repertoires in COVID-19. TCRdb keeps only in-frame clones here, not all; method: immunoSEQ multiplex PCR. The sample gives tens of thousands of clones, approximately 80% of which show up once; 3.5% to 4% is in the top ten. The sample comprised PBMCs or T cells enriched from blood (not recorded which). All receptors derive from a middle-aged woman with acute COVID-19.

The DNA of the CDR3 is TGTGCCAGTAGTATAACAGGGGGAAGCAATCAGCCCCAGCATTTT. Amino acids: CASSITGGSNQPQHF. The gene calls are TRBV19 and TRBJ1-5, with TRBD1 identical over 8 bases. Losses at the gene ends were 2 bases for V and 1 base for J; bases not matched to a gene: 1. CDR1 is LNHDA, CDR2 SQIVND, per germline (reference sequence). The CDR3 is made up of 15 amino acids. Combining the CDR3 with reference TRBV19 and TRBJ1-5 gives the whole variable domain DGGITQSPKYLFRKEGQNVTLSCEQNLNHDAMYWYRQDPGQGLRLIYYSQIVNDFQKGDIAEGYSVSREKKESFPLTVTSAQKNPTAFYLCASSITGGSNQPQHFGDGTRLSIL.

The V and J genes are TRBV27 and TRBJ1-1, with a weak D call TRBD1 (5 bases). Trimming stripped 4 bases from V and 7 bases from J, with 16 bases between. This CDR3 is built from 14 residues. Germline V lookup: CDR1 MNHEY, CDR2 SMNVEV (reference sequence). The CDR3 is CASSSQPQVIEAFF. Written as DNA, the CDR3 is TGTGCCAGCAGTTCCCAACCACAGGTTATTGAAGCTTTCTTT.

The rearrangement joins TRBV4-1 to TRBJ2-5, with TRBD1 identical over 12 bases. The CDR3 is 15 amino acids. The junction had 4 bases not matched to a gene; V was cut back by 4 bases and J by 4 bases. The germline CDR1 and CDR2 sequences are MGHRA and YSYEKL. The CDR3, as DNA: TGCGCCAGCAGCCGGGGACAGGGGGCCGGAGAGACCCAGTACTTC. This sequence encodes CASSRGQGAGETQYF.

The gene calls are TRBV19 and TRBJ1-2, with 7 nucleotides matching TRBD1. Trimming at V came to 5 bases and at J to 5 bases, leaving 8 bases not matched to a gene. Germline V CDR1 and CDR2: LNHDA, SQIVND (reference sequence). This CDR3 is 14 amino acids long. The CDR3: CASSGRDSHYGYTF. CDR3 sequence (DNA): TGTGCCAGTAGTGGAAGGGACAGCCATTATGGCTACACCTTC.

The chain carries TRBV28 and TRBJ2-7, with D unclear. Germline lookup yields CDR1 MDHEN and CDR2 SYDVKM. Trimming stripped 5 bases from V and 7 bases from J, with 18 bases between. CDR3 length equals 14 residues. The DNA of the CDR3 is TGTGCCAGCAGTCCCACAGCTTCCTACGAGGAGCAGTACTTC. Protein sequence: CASSPTASYEEQYF.

The genes are TRBV28 and TRBJ1-3; TRBD1 matches at 9 bases. CDR1 and CDR2 (germline): MDHEN, SYDVKM. The CDR3 consists of 16 residues. V lost 6 bases to trimming and J lost 7 bases; unmatched junction nucleotides: 13. The CDR3 nucleotides are TGTGCCAGCAGCCGTCCACCGGGACAGGGAGCCAACACCATATATTTT. It yields the protein CASSRPPGQGANTIYF. Drawing the rest from reference TRBV28 and TRBJ1-3, the complete variable domain is DVKVTQSSRYLVKRTGEKVFLECVQDMDHENMFWYRQDPGLGLRLIYFSYDVKMKEKGDIPEGYSVSREKKERFSLILESASTNQTSMYLCASSRPPGQGANTIYFGEGSWLTVV.

The V call is TRBV9, the J call TRBJ2-1; TRBD2 agrees at 11 bases. Trimming removed 4 bases from V and 1 base from J; junction bases left unmatched: 19. The CDR3 sequence is 21 residues long. The V gene's germline CDR1 is SGDLS and CDR2 YYNGEE. The CDR3 reads CASSPTQATSGSKGSYNEQFF. The CDR3 bases are TGTGCCAGCAGCCCAACCCAAGCCACTAGCGGGAGTAAGGGGTCCTACAATGAGCAGTTCTTC.

In the case of this clone: At one boundary the junction diverges from the germline segment, which might be a read error. The rearrangement links TRBV7-2 to TRBJ1-5; D gene unclear. The CDR3 consists of 15 residues. The germline V gene has CDR1 SGHTA and CDR2 FQGNSA. The CDR3 reads CASSLGQNSNQLQHF. The CDR3 nucleotides read TGTGCCAGCAGCTTGGGTCAAAATAGCAATCAGCTCCAGCATTTT.

The chain is built from TRBV19 and TRBJ2-1; tentative D call: TRBD1 (7 bases). The ends were cut back, 6 bases at V and 6 bases at J, with 21 bases in the middle. CDR1 is LNHDA and CDR2 is SQIVND in the germline V gene (reference sequence). This CDR3 comprises 16 residues. The CDR3 nucleotides read TGTGCCAGTAGCAGCCCGCGGGACAGAGGGTCCAATGAGCAGTTCTTC. Residues: CASSSPRDRGSNEQFF.

The rearrangement links TRBV5-5 to TRBJ1-5; 8 bases map to TRBD1. This CDR3 is built from 14 residues. The V segment lost 4 bases and the J segment 5 bases; nucleotides outside the gene matches: 5. From germline, CDR1 is SGHKS and CDR2 YYEKEE (reference sequence). The CDR3 coding sequence is TGTGCCAGCAGCCCAGGGGGCATTGATCAGCCCCAGCATTTT. The encoded protein is CASSPGGIDQPQHF.

V and J are TRBV28 and TRBJ2-6, with 14 bases that match TRBD2. Trimming took 5 bases from V and 2 from J; bases not matched to a gene: 11. CDR3 length: 20 amino acids. CDR1 MDHEN and CDR2 SYDVKM come from the germline V gene. CDR3 coding DNA: TGTGCCAGCAGTACCCCAGGGACTAGCGGGAGTGGTGCTGGGGCCAACGTCCTGACTTTC. This translates into CASSTPGTSGSGAGANVLTF.

V is TRBV7-3 and J is TRBJ1-3; D call uncertain. Trimming stripped 2 bases from V and 3 bases from J, with 5 bases between. Per germline, CDR1 SGHTA and CDR2 FQGTGA. The CDR3 is 13 amino acids. The CDR3 loop is CASSLFSGNTIYF. The CDR3 coding sequence is TGTGCCAGCAGCTTATTTAGTGGAAACACCATATATTTT.

The V gene is TRBV6-5, the J gene TRBJ2-5, with D hard to call. Germline values: CDR1 MNHEY, CDR2 SVGAGI. This CDR3 spans 11 amino acids. Trimming pared 5 bases from V and 4 bases from J, leaving 5 bases between. CDR3 sequence: CASSPGETQYF. CDR3 sequence (DNA): TGTGCCAGCAGTCCAGGAGAGACCCAGTACTTC.

DNA for the CDR3: TGTGCCACAACCCCAGACTTGGAGGGCTACACCTTC. It specifies CATTPDLEGYTF. V gene TRBV10-3 combines with J gene TRBJ1-2; D not resolved. V was cut by 10 bases and J by 8 bases, with 17 bases left in between. CDR1 is ENHRY and CDR2 is SYGVKD in the germline V gene. CDR3 size: 12 residues.

The chain is built from TRBV20-1 and TRBJ2-5; D perhaps matches TRBD1 (5 bases). The CDR3 covers 15 residues. With 3 bases removed from V and 4 bases from J, the gap between germline ends came to 18 bases. Per the germline V gene, CDR1 is DFQATT and CDR2 is SNEGSKA (reference sequence). DNA of the CDR3: TGCAGTGCTAGTGCCTGGACACCCCTGGTAGAGACCCAGTACTTC. This codes for CSASAWTPLVETQYF.

The V and J genes are TRBV15 and TRBJ2-7; no definite D call. The germline V and J ends were trimmed by 0 bases and 6 bases, with 12 bases remaining between them. The germline V gene has CDR1 LNHNV and CDR2 YYDKDF (reference sequence). CDR3 length equals 14 residues. CDR3 region: CATSRDSPTVEQYF. The CDR3 DNA is TGTGCCACCAGCAGAGATTCCCCCACGGTCGAGCAGTACTTC.

The rearrangement joins TRBV5-1 to TRBJ2-2; D call uncertain. The V and J ends lost 1 base and 0 bases respectively, with 4 bases between them. The CDR3 contains 14 residues. Looked up from germline, CDR1 is SGHRS and CDR2 is YFSETQ. The CDR3 DNA follows: TGCGCCAGCAGCTTGCCTTCGAACACCGGGGAGCTGTTTTTT. Translation gives CASSLPSNTGELFF. Looking up the rest from reference TRBV5-1 and TRBJ2-2 gives the full variable domain: KAGVTQTPRYLIKTRGQQVTLSCSPISGHRSVSWYQQTPGQGLQFLFEYFSETQRNKGNFPGRFSGRQFSNSRSEMNVSTLELGDSALYLCASSLPSNTGELFFGEGSRLTVL.

The V and J genes are TRBV25-1 and TRBJ2-3; 10 nucleotides agree with TRBD2. The ends lost 0 bases at V and 4 bases at J; junction bases unmatched: 4. Germline CDR1 and CDR2: MGHDK and SYGVNS. The CDR3 extends over 16 amino acids. The CDR3 DNA reads TGTGCCAGCAGTGAATATATAGCGGGAGGCGCAGATACGCAGTATTTT. Residues: CASSEYIAGGADTQYF.

This chain uses TRBV19 with TRBJ1-1, with D possibly being TRBD1 (5 bases). Looked up from germline, CDR1 is LNHDA and CDR2 is SQIVND (reference sequence). The CDR3 spans 13 residues. The germline V and J ends were trimmed by 9 bases and 0 bases, with 11 bases remaining between them. CDR3 region: CASQTGMNTEAFF. The CDR3 DNA follows: TGTGCCAGCCAAACAGGAATGAACACTGAAGCTTTCTTT.

A single count supports this clone. The chain carries TRBV29-1 and TRBJ1-2; D unclear. The CDR3 contains 14 residues. V lost 4 bases, J lost 1 base, and 13 bases lay in between. Germline values: CDR1 SQVTM, CDR2 ANQGSEA. The CDR3 protein is CSVVAGSFNYGYTF. The CDR3 DNA sequence: TGCAGCGTTGTGGCAGGATCGTTTAACTATGGCTACACCTTC.

The chain joins TRBV29-1 to TRBJ2-7; 8 bases fit TRBD1. Germline CDR1 and CDR2: SQVTM and ANQGSEA. Germline trimming cut 4 bases from V and 5 bases from J; bases unmatched to any gene: 7. The CDR3 runs 13 residues. The CDR3 here is CSVVQGAGDEQYF. DNA of the CDR3: TGCAGCGTTGTCCAGGGGGCAGGAGACGAGCAGTACTTC.

J is TRBJ1-1 and V is TRBV11-2, with TRBD1 as a possible D gene (5 bases). Germline V gene sequence: CDR1 SGHAT, CDR2 FQNNGV. Trimming shortened V by 8 bases and J by 1 base, and 11 bases separated the two germline ends. CDR3 length: 13 amino acids. The CDR3 reads CASSRGRNTEAFF. The CDR3 bases are TGTGCCAGCTCAAGGGGTCGGAACACTGAAGCTTTCTTT.

This clone occurred once. This CDR3 is also generated by other DNA sequences in the sample. The chain joins TRBV6-5 to TRBJ2-1, with D possibly TRBD2 on 5 matching bases. CDR3 length equals 14 residues. Per the germline V gene, CDR1 is MNHEY and CDR2 is SVGAGI. V was clipped by 6 bases and J by 0 bases, with 9 bases between them. The CDR3 DNA follows: TGTGCCAGCAGCCGGGCGGGCTCCTACAATGAGCAGTTCTTC. Its translation: CASSRAGSYNEQFF.

The V call is TRBV5-6, the J call TRBJ2-7, with D hard to call. With 0 bases removed from V and 1 base from J, the gap between germline ends came to 11 bases. The CDR3 contains 15 residues. Germline-derived CDR1 and CDR2 are SGHDT and YYEEEE. This CDR3 is CASSLGVPASYEQYF. For the CDR3, the DNA is TGTGCCAGCAGCTTGGGAGTCCCTGCTTCCTACGAGCAGTACTTC.

This clone has a handful of counts. The rearrangement uses TRBV3-1 (or the pseudogene TRBV3-2) and TRBJ1-1; D is uncertain. Per germline, CDR1 LGHDT and CDR2 YNNKEL (reference sequence). The CDR3 covers 12 residues. Deletions cut 1 base from V and 7 bases from J, with 7 bases between. The CDR3 nucleotides are TGTGCCAGCAGCCAAGGGCGGCTTGAAGCTTTCTTT. Translated: CASSQGRLEAFF.

The gene calls are TRBV6-6 and TRBJ2-7; 9 bases align to TRBD1. With 6 bases clipped from V and 1 base from J, the junction kept 7 bases outside the gene matches. Germline CDR1 MNHNY, CDR2 SVGAGI (reference sequence). The CDR3 length is 15 residues. CDR3 coding DNA: TGTGCCAGCAGACTACAGGGGGCCGGGTCCTACGAGCAGTACTTC. Translation gives CASRLQGAGSYEQYF.

V usage is TRBV6-5 and J usage is TRBJ1-2; D gene ambiguous. CDR3 length: 12 residues. Looked up from germline, CDR1 is MNHEY and CDR2 is SVGAGI. The V end was cut by 5 bases, the J end by 2 bases, with 6 bases between. The CDR3 DNA reads as TGTGCCAGCAGTCCCAGGAACTATGGCTACACCTTC. It specifies CASSPRNYGYTF.